The source of this TCR beta chain is a study of blood T cell repertoires in COVID-19. Study at large: The study drew acute and convalescent COVID-19 samples from the United States, Italy and Spain.

Here immunoSEQ multiplex PCR was the method, and the copy in TCRdb shows in-frame clones only, minus some. Here the sample spans 130,000 or so clones, 80% being singletons. This clone showed up just a few times. J gave up 2 bases and V 5 bases, and 11 bases lay outside the gene matches. Germline assignment: CDR1 SGHTA and CDR2 FQGNSA. This CDR3 is 16 amino acids long. Specimen: peripheral blood. This sequence originates from a man in his 60s with active or convalescent COVID-19. V gene TRBV7-2 combines with J gene TRBJ2-7, with 8 bases aligning to TRBD2. DNA of the CDR3: TGTGCCAGCAGCCCCCGAGCGGGGGAGGGACCCTACGAGCAGTACTTC. This sequence encodes CASSPRAGEGPYEQYF. Full variable domain (rest looked up from reference TRBV7-2 and TRBJ2-7): GAGVSQSPSNKVTEKGKDVELRCDPISGHTALYWYRQSLGQGLEFLIYFQGNSAPDKSGLPSDRFSAERTGGSVSTLTIQRTQQEDSAVYLCASSPRAGEGPYEQYFGPGTRLTVT.